This T cell receptor beta chain appears in the sequencing data of a study of PD-1 blockade in mismatch repair-deficient tumors. Study-level information: Enrolled about 2012-2016, patients had progressing, pretreated mismatch repair-deficient cancers of 12 types.

V lost 0 bases and J lost 4; bases outside the gene matches: 2. CDR1 and CDR2 (germline): SGHRS, YFSETQ. CDR3 size: 14 residues. The data were produced by immunoSEQ multiplex PCR, yet TCRdb's version contains in-frame clones alone and is incomplete. This sample carries approximately 23,000 clones, approximately 84% of them seen once, and the ten largest clones take approximately 3.1%. This clone has just a few counts. The rearrangement joins TRBV5-1 to TRBJ2-7; 9 bases align to TRBD1. The sequence was collected from an adult with mismatch repair-deficient cancer. Sequencing was performed on PBMCs, taken before pembrolizumab treatment. The CDR3 region has the DNA TGCGCCAGCAGCTTGGGGGGACAGGGTTACGAGCAGTACTTC. Translated: CASSLGGQGYEQYF.